This T cell receptor (beta chain) was sequenced in a study of cytomegalovirus exposure and HLA in healthy donors. Study outcomes and limitations: Highly shared sequence variants in one cluster were likely a sequencing artifact.

In regard to this clone: What it recognizes is unknown.

Vbeta (60) and Jbeta (13) primers were used in the PCR. Sequencing was performed with immunoSEQ multiplex PCR; in TCRdb, only in-frame clones are kept and a portion is missing. Recorded for this sample: 150,000 to 250,000 clones. Donors consisted of healthy bone marrow donors. This TCR was sampled from a boy between 10 and 17 years old in good health and CMV-seronegative. The sequencing input was PBMCs.

The CDR3 loop is CASSPSRDRVKGTGELFF. CDR3 nucleotides: TGTGCCAGCAGCCCGTCCCGGGACAGGGTTAAGGGTACCGGGGAGCTGTTTTTT. V is TRBV27 and J is TRBJ2-2; 9 bases line up with TRBD1. The CDR3 runs to 18 residues. With 6 bases clipped from V and 5 bases from J, the junction kept 16 bases outside the gene matches. CDR1 and CDR2 (germline): MNHEY, SMNVEV (reference sequence).